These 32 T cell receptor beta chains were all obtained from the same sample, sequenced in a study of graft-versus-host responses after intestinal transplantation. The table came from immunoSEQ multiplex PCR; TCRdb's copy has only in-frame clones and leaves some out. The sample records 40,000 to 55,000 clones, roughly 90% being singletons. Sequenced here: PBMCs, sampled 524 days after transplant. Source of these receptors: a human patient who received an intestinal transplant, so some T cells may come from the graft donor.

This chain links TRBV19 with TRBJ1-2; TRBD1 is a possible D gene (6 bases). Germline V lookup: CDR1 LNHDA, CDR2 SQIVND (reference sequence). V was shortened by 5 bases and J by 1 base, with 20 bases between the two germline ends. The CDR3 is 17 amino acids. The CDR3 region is CASSSETGQSINYGYTF. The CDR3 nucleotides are TGTGCCAGTAGTTCAGAGACAGGCCAGTCGATTAACTATGGCTACACCTTC.

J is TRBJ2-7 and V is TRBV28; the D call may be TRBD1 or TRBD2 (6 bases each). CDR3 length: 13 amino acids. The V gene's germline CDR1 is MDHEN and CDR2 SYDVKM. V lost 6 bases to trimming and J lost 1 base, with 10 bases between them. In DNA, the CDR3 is TGTGCCAGCAGCGGAGGGGGGTCCTACGAGCAGTACTTC. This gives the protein CASSGGGSYEQYF.

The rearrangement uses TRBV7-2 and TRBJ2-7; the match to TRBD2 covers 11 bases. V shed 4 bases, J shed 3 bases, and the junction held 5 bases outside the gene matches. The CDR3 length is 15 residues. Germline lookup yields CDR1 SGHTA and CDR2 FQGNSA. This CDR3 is CASSSGLAAVYEQYF. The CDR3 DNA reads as TGTGCCAGCAGCTCGGGACTAGCGGCTGTCTACGAGCAGTACTTC.

The CDR3 region is CASSGRGDYEQYF. The CDR3 DNA reads TGTGCCAGCAGTGGACGGGGGGACTACGAGCAGTACTTC. V and J are TRBV2 and TRBJ2-7, with 7 bases aligning to TRBD2. Germline V gives CDR1 SNHLY, CDR2 FYNNEI. V lost 4 bases and J lost 3; bases outside the gene matches: 3. The CDR3 extends over 13 amino acids.

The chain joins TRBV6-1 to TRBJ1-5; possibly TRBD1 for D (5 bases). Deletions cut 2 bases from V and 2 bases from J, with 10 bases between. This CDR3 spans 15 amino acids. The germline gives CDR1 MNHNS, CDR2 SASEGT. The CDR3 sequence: CASSEFGGGNQPQHF. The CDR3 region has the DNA TGTGCCAGCAGTGAATTTGGGGGAGGCAATCAGCCCCAGCATTTT.

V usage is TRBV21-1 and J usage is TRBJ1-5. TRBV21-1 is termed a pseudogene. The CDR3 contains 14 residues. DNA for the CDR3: TGTGCCAGCAGCAAAGTGAATAGCAATCAGCCCCAGCATTTT. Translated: CASSKVNSNQPQHF.

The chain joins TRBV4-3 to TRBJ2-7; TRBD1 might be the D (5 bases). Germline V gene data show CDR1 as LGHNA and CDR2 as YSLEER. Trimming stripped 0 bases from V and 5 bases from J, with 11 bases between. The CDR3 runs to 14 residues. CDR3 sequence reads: CASSQEDRSDEQYF. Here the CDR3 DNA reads TGCGCCAGCAGCCAAGAAGACAGATCCGACGAGCAGTACTTC.

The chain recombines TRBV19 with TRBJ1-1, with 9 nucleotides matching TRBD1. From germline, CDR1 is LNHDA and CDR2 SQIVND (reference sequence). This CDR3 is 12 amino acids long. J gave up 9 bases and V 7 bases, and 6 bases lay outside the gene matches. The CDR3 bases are TGTGCCAGTACCTTAGACAGGGGGAAAGCTTTCTTT. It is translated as CASTLDRGKAFF.

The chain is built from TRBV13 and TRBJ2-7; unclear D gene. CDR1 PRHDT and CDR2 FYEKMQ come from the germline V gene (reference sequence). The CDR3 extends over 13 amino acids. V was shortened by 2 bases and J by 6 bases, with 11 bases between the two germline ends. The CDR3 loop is CASSLPFDGEQYF. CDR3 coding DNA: TGTGCCAGCAGCTTACCGTTTGACGGCGAGCAGTACTTC. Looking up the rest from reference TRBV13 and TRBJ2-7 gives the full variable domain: AAGVIQSPRHLIKEKRETATLKCYPIPRHDTVYWYQQGPGQDPQFLISFYEKMQSDKGSIPDRFSAQQFSDYHSELNMSSLELGDSALYFCASSLPFDGEQYFGPGTRLTVT.

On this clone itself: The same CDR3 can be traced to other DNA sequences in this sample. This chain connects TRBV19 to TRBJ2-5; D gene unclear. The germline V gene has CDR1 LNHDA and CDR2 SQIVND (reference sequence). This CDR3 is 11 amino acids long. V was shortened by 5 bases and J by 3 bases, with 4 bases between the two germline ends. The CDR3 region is CASSSEETQYF. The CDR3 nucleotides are TGTGCCAGTAGTTCGGAAGAGACCCAGTACTTC.

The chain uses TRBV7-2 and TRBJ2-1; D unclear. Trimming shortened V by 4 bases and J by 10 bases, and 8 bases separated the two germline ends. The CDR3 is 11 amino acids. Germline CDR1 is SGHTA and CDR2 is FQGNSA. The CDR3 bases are TGTGCCAGCAGCTCCCGACCGGAGCAGTTCTTC. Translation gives CASSSRPEQFF. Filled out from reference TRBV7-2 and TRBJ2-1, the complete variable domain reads GAGVSQSPSNKVTEKGKDVELRCDPISGHTALYWYRQSLGQGLEFLIYFQGNSAPDKSGLPSDRFSAERTGGSVSTLTIQRTQQEDSAVYLCASSSRPEQFFGPGTRLTVL.

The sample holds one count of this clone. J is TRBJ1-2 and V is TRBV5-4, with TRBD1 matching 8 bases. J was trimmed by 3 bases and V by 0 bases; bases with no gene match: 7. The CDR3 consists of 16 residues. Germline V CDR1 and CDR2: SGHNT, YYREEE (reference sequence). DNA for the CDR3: TGTGCCAGCAGCTTGGAGGGGGACAGGACCTACTATGGCTACACCTTC. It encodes CASSLEGDRTYYGYTF.

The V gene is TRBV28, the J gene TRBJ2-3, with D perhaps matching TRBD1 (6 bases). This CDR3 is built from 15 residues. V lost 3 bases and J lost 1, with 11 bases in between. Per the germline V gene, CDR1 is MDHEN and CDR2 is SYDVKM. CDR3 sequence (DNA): TGTGCCAGCAGTTTCTTGGACAGAGGCACAGATACGCAGTATTTT. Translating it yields CASSFLDRGTDTQYF.

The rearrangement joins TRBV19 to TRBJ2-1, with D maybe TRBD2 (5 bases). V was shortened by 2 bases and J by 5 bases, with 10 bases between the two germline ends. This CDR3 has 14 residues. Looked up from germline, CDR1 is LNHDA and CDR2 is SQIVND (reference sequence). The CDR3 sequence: CASSISPGNNEQFF. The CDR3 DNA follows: TGTGCCAGTAGTATATCCCCCGGGAACAATGAGCAGTTCTTC.

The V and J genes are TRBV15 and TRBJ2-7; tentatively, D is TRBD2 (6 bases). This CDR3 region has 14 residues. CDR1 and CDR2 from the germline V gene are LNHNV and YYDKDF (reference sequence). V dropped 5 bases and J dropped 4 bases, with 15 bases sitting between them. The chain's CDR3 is CATSQEGTTYEQYF. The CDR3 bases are TGTGCCACCAGCCAGGAGGGTACAACGTACGAGCAGTACTTC.

The CDR3 bases are TGTGCCAGTAGCTCCGGGACCCCGGGCGGGAGTGGCTACACCTTC. It specifies CASSSGTPGGSGYTF. The chain carries TRBV19 and TRBJ1-2; D possibly corresponds to TRBD1 (5 bases). Germline V gene lookup returns CDR1 LNHDA and CDR2 SQIVND (reference sequence). The length of the CDR3 is 15 residues. V was shortened by 6 bases and J by 7 bases, with 21 bases between the two germline ends.

CDR3 in amino acids: CASSPGLAENIQYF. The DNA for the CDR3 is TGTGCCAGCAGCCCGGGACTAGCGGAAAACATTCAGTACTTC. The rearrangement joins TRBV7-2 to TRBJ2-4; TRBD2 matches 11 bases. CDR3 length: 14 amino acids. The junction had 2 bases not matched to a gene; V was cut back by 5 bases and J by 5 bases. CDR1 is SGHTA and CDR2 is FQGNSA in the germline V gene. The variable domain in full, completed from reference TRBV7-2 and TRBJ2-4, reads GAGVSQSPSNKVTEKGKDVELRCDPISGHTALYWYRQSLGQGLEFLIYFQGNSAPDKSGLPSDRFSAERTGGSVSTLTIQRTQQEDSAVYLCASSPGLAENIQYFGAGTRLSVL.

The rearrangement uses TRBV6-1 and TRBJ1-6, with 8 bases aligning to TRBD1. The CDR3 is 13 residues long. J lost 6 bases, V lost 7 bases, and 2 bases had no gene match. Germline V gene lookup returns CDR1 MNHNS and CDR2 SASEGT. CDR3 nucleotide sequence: TGTGCCAGCAACGGACAGGGTAATTCACCCCTCCACTTT. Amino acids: CASNGQGNSPLHF.

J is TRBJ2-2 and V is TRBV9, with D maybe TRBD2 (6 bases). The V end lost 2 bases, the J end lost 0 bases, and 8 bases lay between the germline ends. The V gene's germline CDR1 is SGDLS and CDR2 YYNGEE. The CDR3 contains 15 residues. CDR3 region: CASSVSGANTGELFF. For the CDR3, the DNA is TGTGCCAGCAGCGTTAGCGGTGCGAACACCGGGGAGCTGTTTTTT.

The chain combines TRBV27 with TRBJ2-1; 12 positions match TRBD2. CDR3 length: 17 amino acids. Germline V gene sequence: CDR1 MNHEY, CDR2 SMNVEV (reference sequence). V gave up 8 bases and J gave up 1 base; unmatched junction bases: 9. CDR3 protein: CASLKPGLAGSYNEQFF. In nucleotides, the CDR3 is TGTGCCAGCCTCAAACCCGGACTAGCGGGGTCCTACAATGAGCAGTTCTTC.

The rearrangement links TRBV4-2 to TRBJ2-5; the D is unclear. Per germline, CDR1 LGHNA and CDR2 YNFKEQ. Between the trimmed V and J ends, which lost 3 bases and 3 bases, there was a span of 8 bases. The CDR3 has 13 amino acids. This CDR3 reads CASSQAVEETQYF. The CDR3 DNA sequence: TGTGCCAGCAGCCAGGCCGTAGAAGAGACCCAGTACTTC.

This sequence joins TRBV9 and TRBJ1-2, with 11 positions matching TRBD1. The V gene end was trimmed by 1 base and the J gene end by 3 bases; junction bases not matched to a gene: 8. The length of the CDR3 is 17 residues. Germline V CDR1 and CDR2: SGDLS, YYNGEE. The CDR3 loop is CASSVKEGTGGYYGYTF. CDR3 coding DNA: TGTGCCAGCAGCGTAAAGGAAGGGACAGGGGGTTACTATGGCTACACCTTC.

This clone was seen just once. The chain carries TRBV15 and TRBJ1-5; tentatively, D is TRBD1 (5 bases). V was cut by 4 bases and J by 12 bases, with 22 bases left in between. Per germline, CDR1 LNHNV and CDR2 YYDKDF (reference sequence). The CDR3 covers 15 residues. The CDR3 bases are TGTGCCACCAGCACTGCCGGGACGCCCTTTGCTGGCCAGCATTTT. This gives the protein CATSTAGTPFAGQHF. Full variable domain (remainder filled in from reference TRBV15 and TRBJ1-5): DAMVIQNPRYQVTQFGKPVTLSCSQTLNHNVMYWYQQKSSQAPKLLFHYYDKDFNNEADTPDNFQSRRPNTSFCFLDIRSPGLGDTAMYLCATSTAGTPFAGQHFGDGTRLSIL.

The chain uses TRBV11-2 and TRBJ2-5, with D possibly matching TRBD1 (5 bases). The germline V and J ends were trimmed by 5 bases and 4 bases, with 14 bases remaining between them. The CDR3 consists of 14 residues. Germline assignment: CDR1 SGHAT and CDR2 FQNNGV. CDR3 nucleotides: TGTGCCAGCAGCGCCCGCACCCAGGGAGAGACCCAGTACTTC. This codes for CASSARTQGETQYF.

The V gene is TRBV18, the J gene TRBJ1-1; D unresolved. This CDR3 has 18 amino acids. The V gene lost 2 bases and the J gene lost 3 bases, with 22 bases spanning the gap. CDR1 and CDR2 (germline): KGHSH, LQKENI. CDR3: CASSPNTPFSSFYTEAFF. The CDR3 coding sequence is TGTGCCAGCTCACCAAATACCCCGTTTTCTTCCTTTTACACTGAAGCTTTCTTT.

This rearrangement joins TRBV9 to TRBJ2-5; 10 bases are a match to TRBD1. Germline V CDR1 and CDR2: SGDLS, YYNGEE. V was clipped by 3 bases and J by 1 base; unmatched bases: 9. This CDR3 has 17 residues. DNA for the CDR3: TGTGCCAGCAGCGCCGACGGTGGACAGGGGGTCCAAGAGACCCAGTACTTC. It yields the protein CASSADGGQGVQETQYF.

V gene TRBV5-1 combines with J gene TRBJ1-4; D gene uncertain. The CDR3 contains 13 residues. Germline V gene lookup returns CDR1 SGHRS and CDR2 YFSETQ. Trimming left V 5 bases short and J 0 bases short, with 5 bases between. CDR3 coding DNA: TGCGCCAGCAGACAAGCAACTAATGAAAAACTGTTTTTT. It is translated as CASRQATNEKLFF.

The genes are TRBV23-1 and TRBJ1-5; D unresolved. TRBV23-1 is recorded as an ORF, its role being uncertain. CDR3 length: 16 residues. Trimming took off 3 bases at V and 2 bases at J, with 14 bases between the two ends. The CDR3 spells CASSQARILGNQPQHF. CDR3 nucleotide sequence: TGCGCCAGCAGTCAGGCCCGAATACTCGGCAATCAGCCCCAGCATTTT.

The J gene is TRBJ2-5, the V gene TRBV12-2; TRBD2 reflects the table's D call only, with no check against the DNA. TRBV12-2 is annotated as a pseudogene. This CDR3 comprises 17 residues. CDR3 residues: CADAGGSGRAEEETQYF. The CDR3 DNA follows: TGTGCAGACGCCGGCGGGAGCGGGAGGGCCGAAGAAGAGACCCAGTACTTC.

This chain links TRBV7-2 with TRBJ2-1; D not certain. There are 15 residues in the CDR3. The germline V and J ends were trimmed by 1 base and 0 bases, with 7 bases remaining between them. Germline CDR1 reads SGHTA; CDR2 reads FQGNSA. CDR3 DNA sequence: TGTGCCAGCAGCTTAGGGGGTACCTCCTACAATGAGCAGTTCTTC. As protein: CASSLGGTSYNEQFF.

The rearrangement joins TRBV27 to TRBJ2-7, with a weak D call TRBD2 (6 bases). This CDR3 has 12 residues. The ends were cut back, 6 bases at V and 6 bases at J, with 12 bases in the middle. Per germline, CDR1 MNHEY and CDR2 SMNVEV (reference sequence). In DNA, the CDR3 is TGTGCCAGCAGCTTTGGAGGGGTCGAGCAGTACTTC. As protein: CASSFGGVEQYF.

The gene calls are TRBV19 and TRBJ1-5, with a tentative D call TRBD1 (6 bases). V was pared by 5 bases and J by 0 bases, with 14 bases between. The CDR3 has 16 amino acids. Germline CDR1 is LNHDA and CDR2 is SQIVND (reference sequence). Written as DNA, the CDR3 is TGTGCCAGTAGTGCCCACAGGGCTTATAGCAATCAGCCCCAGCATTTT. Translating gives CASSAHRAYSNQPQHF.